This entry is about one T cell receptor (beta chain). The antigen is unknown. This sample is drawn from a study of T cells after yellow fever vaccination. Study-wide results and limits: Most primary-vaccination clones recurred post-booster (around 95% CD4, just over 85% CD8).

CDR1 is SGHTA, CDR2 FQGNSA, per germline. This CDR3 contains 13 residues. Trimming cost V 5 bases and J 2 bases, with 8 bases left between them. Generation of TCR cDNA used 5'RACE template switching (which added a universal primer site and UMIs). TCRdb itself ran the 5' RACE reads through MiXCR, one entry per CDR3 protein. The data contain hundreds of thousands of distinct CDR3 sequences, around 4% of them seen just once; the ten biggest clones take up 20% to 30%. This receptor was identified in a man aged 18 to 30 who received the YFV17D yellow fever vaccine. The sample was PBMCs, taken on the day of the yellow fever booster vaccination. This rearrangement joins TRBV7-2 to TRBJ2-3, with D unresolved. The CDR3 DNA follows: TGTGCCAGCAGCCAACCCGTCACAGATACGCAGTATTTT. It translates to CASSQPVTDTQYF.